This T cell receptor beta chain was retrieved from a study of early T cells in non-severe SARS-CoV-2 infection. Study-wide points: Clonotype matching in VDJdb favored anti-spike CD8 responses and did not capture private and CD4 specificities.

Attachment of unique molecular identifiers to individual cDNA molecules was performed. TCRdb reanalysed the 5' RACE reads using MiXCR and keeps one entry per CDR3 protein. The data contain fewer than 80,000 distinct CDR3 sequences, around 12% of them seen just once; the ten biggest clones take up over 1%. Only a few counts were recorded for this clonotype. Its antigen is as yet unknown. This CDR3 region has 15 residues. Germline V CDR1 and CDR2: MNHEY, SMNVEV (reference sequence). The ends lost 5 bases at V and 2 bases at J; junction bases unmatched: 4. The chain combines TRBV27 with TRBJ2-5, with 11 bases aligning to TRBD2. The source was whole blood, collected at baseline. This clonotype originated in an adult who was a healthcare worker with PCR-confirmed SARS-CoV-2 infection or an uninfected control (not recorded which). The donor label of this sample is uncertain. CDR3: CASSGTSGIQETQYF. The DNA for the CDR3 is TGTGCCAGCAGTGGGACTAGCGGTATTCAAGAGACCCAGTACTTC.